The present entry profiles one T cell receptor (beta chain) with its context. RNA transcripts yielded amplified TCR beta CDR3 regions. The study used the HTBI primer set for a first-round RT-PCR of the TCR CDR3. TCRdb ran MiXCR on the multiplex PCR reads and lists one entry per CDR3 protein. The sample has approximately 610,000 distinct CDR3 sequences; roughly 14% are singletons. The data were taken from a study of T cells in Graves' hyperthyroidism and ophthalmopathy. Study at large: It was at initial diagnosis, before any treatment, that peripheral blood was collected.

Exclusion followed for patients with uncontrolled infection, other autoimmune disease, pregnancy or lactation. Looked up from germline, CDR1 is MNHEY and CDR2 is SVGEGT. The CDR3 sequence is 17 residues long. V lost 5 bases to trimming and J lost 0 bases, with 17 bases between them. Sequenced input: blood. The sequence came from a woman aged 40 to 49 with Graves' ophthalmopathy. This chain links TRBV6-2 or TRBV6-3 with TRBJ1-5; unclear D gene. This chain's CDR3 is CASSRKGGRISNQPQHF. DNA for the CDR3: TGTGCCAGCAGTCGAAAGGGAGGAAGAATTAGCAATCAGCCCCAGCATTTT.